These T cell receptor beta chains were read from a single sample in a study of CD8+CD57+ T cells in acquired aplastic anemia. TCRdb itself ran the reads through MiXCR, one entry per CDR3 protein. The table records 450,000 to 550,000 distinct CDR3 sequences, approximately 33% of them present only once. The sequenced material came from sorted CD4+, CD8+, or CD8+CD57+ T cells (not recorded which) from PBMCs. These receptor sequences come from a human donor with aplastic anemia. Each CDR3 is given with its conserved first and last residue. Rows give clone size only sometimes, using once, few, many, or a class for an expanded clone.

cdr3_length: 15
clone_size: -
v_call: TRBV5-1
j_call: TRBJ2-7
cdr3_aa: CASSFLAEIGNEQYF

cdr3_length: 15
clone_size: -
v_call: TRBV5-1
j_call: TRBJ2-7
cdr3_aa: CASSFLGGGSYEQYF

cdr3_length: 14
clone_size: -
v_call: TRBV25-1
j_call: TRBJ1-2
cdr3_aa: CASTSSGTGRGYTF

cdr3_length: 13
clone_size: -
v_call: TRBV2
j_call: TRBJ2-7
cdr3_aa: CASLAVGTYEQYF

cdr3_length: 15
clone_size: once
v_call: TRBV10-3
j_call: TRBJ1-5
cdr3_aa: CASIYGGGESQPQHF

cdr3_length: 13
clone_size: -
v_call: TRBV15
j_call: TRBJ1-6
cdr3_aa: CATSRGANSPLHF

cdr3_length: 17
clone_size: -
v_call: TRBV25-1
j_call: TRBJ1-1
cdr3_aa: CASSYSRGRTMNTEAFF

cdr3_length: 13
clone_size: few
v_call: TRBV19
j_call: TRBJ2-1
cdr3_aa: CASSKAGVNEQFF

cdr3_length: 14
clone_size: -
v_call: TRBV11-2
j_call: TRBJ2-1
cdr3_aa: CASSLDRGSNEQFF

cdr3_length: 15
clone_size: many
v_call: TRBV12-3/TRBV12-4
j_call: TRBJ1-5
cdr3_aa: CASSPNADTNQPQHF

cdr3_length: 15
clone_size: few
v_call: TRBV6-1
j_call: TRBJ1-6
cdr3_aa: CASRFLGTPNSPLHF

cdr3_length: 14
clone_size: once
v_call: TRBV25-1
j_call: TRBJ1-1
cdr3_aa: CARRGEGMNTEAFF

cdr3_length: 15
clone_size: -
v_call: TRBV24-1
j_call: TRBJ1-6
cdr3_aa: CATSALGTGNSPLHF

cdr3_length: 14
clone_size: few
v_call: TRBV5-1
j_call: TRBJ1-2
cdr3_aa: CASSQDRGLDGYTF

cdr3_length: 14
clone_size: -
v_call: TRBV2
j_call: TRBJ2-7
cdr3_aa: CASGSGRPISEQYF

cdr3_length: 15
clone_size: -
v_call: TRBV9
j_call: TRBJ1-4
cdr3_aa: CAGSPGTGVSEKLFF

cdr3_length: 12
clone_size: many
v_call: TRBV15
j_call: TRBJ1-6
cdr3_aa: CATSKGNSPLHF

cdr3_length: 17
clone_size: few
v_call: TRBV18
j_call: TRBJ2-7
cdr3_aa: CASSTTPNPSSSYEQYF

cdr3_length: 19
clone_size: many
v_call: TRBV19
j_call: TRBJ1-6
cdr3_aa: CASSSTGARIETYNSPLHF

cdr3_length: 16
clone_size: few
v_call: TRBV11-2
j_call: TRBJ2-7
cdr3_aa: CASSLVASGVSYEQYF

cdr3_length: 14
clone_size: -
v_call: TRBV2
j_call: TRBJ1-2
cdr3_aa: CASSGSGGAQGYTF

cdr3_length: 16
clone_size: -
v_call: TRBV5-1
j_call: TRBJ2-7
cdr3_aa: CASSLLPTETSYEQYF

cdr3_length: 16
clone_size: -
v_call: TRBV20-1
j_call: TRBJ1-1
cdr3_aa: CSAPEVRGQGKTEAFF

cdr3_length: 15
clone_size: -
v_call: TRBV5-5
j_call: TRBJ2-3
cdr3_aa: CASSGAGDQADTQYF

cdr3_length: 13
clone_size: many
v_call: TRBV24-1
j_call: TRBJ2-3
cdr3_aa: CATSDLRGDTQYF

cdr3_length: 14
clone_size: many
v_call: TRBV2
j_call: TRBJ2-5
cdr3_aa: CASSERRYQETQYF

cdr3_length: 14
clone_size: many
v_call: TRBV7-3
j_call: TRBJ2-3
cdr3_aa: CASSFGTGTDTQYF

cdr3_length: 15
clone_size: few
v_call: TRBV5-8
j_call: TRBJ2-7
cdr3_aa: CASTYSNGQGASKYF

cdr3_length: 13
clone_size: few
v_call: TRBV4-3
j_call: TRBJ2-1
cdr3_aa: CASSLMGEDEQFF

cdr3_length: 18
clone_size: -
v_call: TRBV11-2
j_call: TRBJ2-5
cdr3_aa: CASSPVGTSGGRQETQYF

cdr3_length: 16
clone_size: many
v_call: TRBV25-1
j_call: TRBJ2-3
cdr3_aa: CASSEWSRLPTDTQYF

cdr3_length: 16
clone_size: -
v_call: TRBV18
j_call: TRBJ2-3
cdr3_aa: CASSPGQLVSTDTQYF

cdr3_length: 13
clone_size: many
v_call: TRBV5-1
j_call: TRBJ2-7
cdr3_aa: CATSPGDHYEQYF

cdr3_length: 13
clone_size: -
v_call: TRBV10-3
j_call: TRBJ2-3
cdr3_aa: CANQDRPTDTQYF

cdr3_length: 14
clone_size: -
v_call: TRBV5-1
j_call: TRBJ1-4
cdr3_aa: CASSEIATNEKLFF

cdr3_length: 14
clone_size: -
v_call: TRBV20-1
j_call: TRBJ1-1
cdr3_aa: CSAGGGRENTEAFF

cdr3_length: 13
clone_size: -
v_call: TRBV20-1
j_call: TRBJ2-3
cdr3_aa: CSARDLVTGTQYF

cdr3_length: 12
clone_size: few
v_call: TRBV7-9
j_call: TRBJ2-7
cdr3_aa: CASSPSASEQYF

cdr3_length: 16
clone_size: -
v_call: TRBV7-2
j_call: TRBJ2-2
cdr3_aa: CASSLSATSGTGELFF

cdr3_length: 13
clone_size: -
v_call: TRBV20-1
j_call: TRBJ2-7
cdr3_aa: CSARDLSGYEQYF

cdr3_length: 16
clone_size: -
v_call: TRBV20-1
j_call: TRBJ1-2
cdr3_aa: CSAAGTGPAGFYGYTF

cdr3_length: 16
clone_size: many
v_call: TRBV20-1
j_call: TRBJ1-4
cdr3_aa: CSARDHGRLRKEKLFF

cdr3_length: 16
clone_size: -
v_call: TRBV15
j_call: TRBJ1-1
cdr3_aa: CATSRDRGGIGTEAFF

cdr3_length: 16
clone_size: -
v_call: TRBV4-1
j_call: TRBJ1-3
cdr3_aa: CASSREQGARGNTIYF

cdr3_length: 16
clone_size: few
v_call: TRBV19
j_call: TRBJ2-5
cdr3_aa: CASSPETSGGRETQYF

cdr3_length: 13
clone_size: many
v_call: TRBV20-1
j_call: TRBJ1-2
cdr3_aa: CSARDPENYGYTF

cdr3_length: 14
clone_size: many
v_call: TRBV20-1
j_call: TRBJ1-2
cdr3_aa: CSAPPLGMNYGYTF

cdr3_length: 15
clone_size: many
v_call: TRBV10-1
j_call: TRBJ2-7
cdr3_aa: CASSESPPGGSEQYF

cdr3_length: 11
clone_size: many
v_call: TRBV20-1
j_call: TRBJ1-1
cdr3_aa: CSASLDASAFF

cdr3_length: 17
clone_size: many
v_call: TRBV25-1
j_call: TRBJ2-7
cdr3_aa: CASSEYSGTGSPYEQYF

cdr3_length: 14
clone_size: -
v_call: TRBV5-1
j_call: TRBJ2-1
cdr3_aa: CASSLGGRTNEQFF

cdr3_length: 15
clone_size: few
v_call: TRBV20-1
j_call: TRBJ1-1
cdr3_aa: CSARRQALGNTEAFF

cdr3_length: 12
clone_size: many
v_call: TRBV6-1
j_call: TRBJ1-6
cdr3_aa: CASRAGDSPLHF

cdr3_length: 13
clone_size: many
v_call: TRBV24-1
j_call: TRBJ2-3
cdr3_aa: CATSDPSTDTQYF

cdr3_length: 13
clone_size: -
v_call: TRBV7-2
j_call: TRBJ1-2
cdr3_aa: CASSLGQEGSYTF

cdr3_length: 12
clone_size: many
v_call: TRBV6-4
j_call: TRBJ1-2
cdr3_aa: CASSDRVDGYTF

cdr3_length: 14
clone_size: -
v_call: TRBV12-3/TRBV12-4
j_call: TRBJ2-1
cdr3_aa: CASSETGFYNEQFF

cdr3_length: 11
clone_size: many
v_call: TRBV7-9
j_call: TRBJ2-1
cdr3_aa: CASSRNYEQFF

cdr3_length: 14
clone_size: -
v_call: TRBV20-1
j_call: TRBJ2-2
cdr3_aa: CSARGTERTGELFF